The 31 T cell receptor beta chains given below trace back to one sample, sequenced in a study of OX40 agonist ivuxolimab in advanced cancers. Only in-frame clones appear in the TCRdb table, and some are missing; sequencing was by immunoSEQ multiplex PCR. Of tens of thousands of clones in the sample, roughly 84% are singletons; the top ten hold 5.5% to 7.5%. The starting material was CD4+ or CD8+ T cells sorted from blood, obtained in a trial of the OX40 agonist ivuxolimab. The receptors shown here come from an adult with an advanced solid tumor such as melanoma, head and neck, liver or kidney cancer.

The rearrangement uses TRBV9 and TRBJ2-3; D unclear. This CDR3 region has 14 residues. Germline CDR1 is SGDLS and CDR2 is YYNGEE. V was cut by 1 base and J by 3 bases, with 9 bases left in between. The CDR3 spells CASSVSPVTDTQYF. The CDR3 nucleotides read TGTGCCAGCAGCGTAAGCCCCGTGACAGATACGCAGTATTTT.

The V call is TRBV10-1, the J call TRBJ2-7; maybe TRBD1 (7 bases). Germline assignment: CDR1 WNHNN and CDR2 SYGVQD (reference sequence). The CDR3 consists of 17 residues. V lost 3 bases to trimming and J lost 4 bases, with 22 bases between them. CDR3 DNA: TGCGCCAGCAGTGAAGGACAGGCGGCGGGATTAGGATACGAGCAGTACTTC. Translating gives CASSEGQAAGLGYEQYF.

The chain recombines TRBV4-2 with TRBJ2-7, with TRBD2 matching over 7 bases. Germline V gives CDR1 LGHNA, CDR2 YNFKEQ. The length of the CDR3 is 16 residues. J lost 1 base, V lost 7 bases, and 13 bases had no gene match. DNA for the CDR3: TGTGCCAGCACCCTGGAAGGACTAGATGAGTCCTACGAGCAGTACTTC. Translation gives CASTLEGLDESYEQYF.

The gene calls are TRBV7-2 and TRBJ2-3; the match to TRBD2 covers 11 bases. The ends lost 2 bases at V and 5 bases at J; junction bases unmatched: 6. The CDR3 has 16 amino acids. From germline, CDR1 is SGHTA and CDR2 FQGNSA. The CDR3: CASSLLAGGLKDTQYF. The CDR3 DNA reads as TGTGCCAGCAGCTTATTAGCGGGGGGGCTAAAAGATACGCAGTATTTT.

The gene calls are TRBV11-2 and TRBJ2-7; 9 nucleotides line up with TRBD1. V dropped 5 bases and J dropped 5; count of bases not matched to a gene: 1. The germline V gene has CDR1 SGHAT and CDR2 FQNNGV. The CDR3 is made up of 12 amino acids. In DNA form, the CDR3 reads TGTGCCAGCAGCAGGGACAGGGACGAGCAGTACTTC. This codes for CASSRDRDEQYF.

For this clone: At one of its ends the junction is not consistent with the germline gene, which may arise from a read error. The chain couples TRBV7-8 to TRBJ1-1, with 12 bases aligning to TRBD1. The CDR3 totals 15 residues. Per the germline V gene, CDR1 is SGHVS and CDR2 is FQNEAQ. The CDR3 loop is CASSLARGQGAEAFF. In nucleotides, the CDR3 is TGTGCCAGCAGCCTAGCCAGGGGACAGGGGGCAGAAGCTTTCTTT. Filled out from reference TRBV7-8 and TRBJ1-1, the complete variable domain reads GAGVSQSPRYKVAKRGQDVALRCDPISGHVSLFWYQQALGQGPEFLTYFQNEAQLDKSGLPSDRFFAERPEGSVSTLKIQRTQQEDSAVYLCASSLARGQGAEAFFGQGTRLTVV.

The V and J genes are TRBV9 and TRBJ2-3, with a weak D call TRBD2 (7 bases). Between the trimmed V and J ends, which lost 0 bases and 6 bases, there was a span of 14 bases. The germline V gene has CDR1 SGDLS and CDR2 YYNGEE. This CDR3 has 15 residues. CDR3 amino acids: CASSVAYAGADTQYF. CDR3 nucleotides: TGTGCCAGCAGCGTAGCTTACGCGGGGGCGGATACGCAGTATTTT.

The genes are TRBV7-9 and TRBJ1-1; a weak D match, TRBD1 (6 bases). This CDR3 has 14 residues. Trimming cost V 5 bases and J 5 bases, with 15 bases left between them. The germline CDR1 and CDR2 sequences are SEHNR and FQNEAQ (reference sequence). The DNA of the CDR3 is TGTGCCAGCAGCCTCGTGGGGGCTGTGACTGAAGCTTTCTTT. It encodes CASSLVGAVTEAFF. The entire variable domain, with the rest obtained from reference TRBV7-9 and TRBJ1-1, is as follows: DTGVSQNPRHKITKRGQNVTFRCDPISEHNRLYWYRQTLGQGPEFLTYFQNEAQLEKSRLLSDRFSAERPKGSFSTLEIQRTEQGDSAMYLCASSLVGAVTEAFFGQGTRLTVV.

The chain recombines TRBV5-4 with TRBJ1-2; TRBD1 matches 9 bases. The CDR3 covers 15 residues. Germline V gives CDR1 SGHNT, CDR2 YYREEE (reference sequence). With V trimmed by 3 bases and J by 1 base, 4 bases remained unmatched. CDR3 sequence: CASSSGQGRNYGYTF. CDR3 nucleotide sequence: TGTGCCAGCAGCTCGGGACAGGGTCGTAACTATGGCTACACCTTC.

This chain connects TRBV27 to TRBJ1-4, with D uncertain. Trimming removed 4 bases at V and 8 bases at J, with 8 bases between. Germline V gene lookup returns CDR1 MNHEY and CDR2 SMNVEV (reference sequence). This CDR3 region has 12 residues. CDR3 coding DNA: TGTGCCAGCAGTTACCTGGGAGAAAAACTGTTTTTT. It is translated as CASSYLGEKLFF.

The chain has TRBV23-1 and TRBJ2-7; 10 bases align to TRBD2. TRBV23-1 falls under the ORF class, with uncertain function. Trimming removed 6 bases from V and 3 bases from J; junction bases left unmatched: 5. The CDR3 contains 14 residues. CDR3 in DNA: TGCGCCAGCAGGAGGACTAGCGGCCACTACGAGCAGTACTTC. As protein: CASRRTSGHYEQYF.

This chain connects TRBV5-4 to TRBJ2-5; 11 bases align to TRBD1. The DNA end lines up better with TRBJ2-7; the J call may be wrong. Germline V CDR1 and CDR2: SGHNT, YYREEE (reference sequence). This CDR3 is built from 15 residues. CDR3 sequence (DNA): TGTGCCAGCAGGTTTGGGACAGGGGGGAGCTACGAGCAGTACTTC. This codes for CASRFGTGGSYEQYF.

This chain joins TRBV6-1 and TRBJ2-3, with 8 positions matching TRBD1. There are 14 residues in the CDR3. The junction had 6 bases not matched to a gene; V was cut back by 6 bases and J by 4 bases. Germline CDR1 is MNHNS and CDR2 is SASEGT. The CDR3 region is CASRTGVISDTQYF. DNA for the CDR3: TGTGCCAGCAGGACAGGGGTCATTTCAGATACGCAGTATTTT.

V is TRBV11-2 and J is TRBJ2-2; TRBD1 is a possible D gene (6 bases). The germline V gene encodes CDR1 SGHAT and CDR2 FQNNGV. CDR3 size: 15 residues. Trimming took 6 bases from V and 2 from J, leaving 13 bases between them. The CDR3 sequence is CASSFGQLNTGELFF. The CDR3 region has the DNA TGTGCCAGCAGTTTTGGACAGCTTAACACCGGGGAGCTGTTTTTT.

CDR3 DNA sequence: TGTGCCAGTAGTTGGGACGGTAATTCACCCCTCCACTTT. It codes for CASSWDGNSPLHF. The chain couples TRBV19 to TRBJ1-6; TRBD1 might be the D (5 bases). Germline CDR1 and CDR2: LNHDA and SQIVND (reference sequence). The V gene lost 5 bases and the J gene lost 6 bases, with 8 bases spanning the gap. This CDR3 contains 13 residues.

This clone was counted between two and nine times. The chain employs TRBV10-2 and TRBJ1-2; 9 bases match TRBD1. J gave up 8 bases and V 5 bases, and 6 bases lay outside the gene matches. Germline CDR1 is WSHSY and CDR2 is SAAADI. CDR3 length equals 13 residues. The CDR3 reads CASSWTGEQGYTF. The DNA of the CDR3 is TGCGCCAGCAGTTGGACAGGGGAACAGGGCTACACCTTC.

The chain employs TRBV7-9 and TRBJ1-4; D is unresolved. The germline CDR1 and CDR2 sequences are SEHNR and FQNEAQ (reference sequence). V lost 5 bases and J 2 bases, leaving 9 bases between the germline ends. There are 14 residues in the CDR3. CDR3 DNA sequence: TGTGCCAGCAGCCTACATTCTACTAATGAAAAACTGTTTTTT. This translates into CASSLHSTNEKLFF.

The chain carries TRBV2 and TRBJ2-7; a weak D match, TRBD2 (5 bases). Trimming left V 8 bases short and J 7 bases short, with 21 bases between. Germline values: CDR1 SNHLY, CDR2 FYNNEI. CDR3 length: 14 amino acids. The CDR3 coding sequence is TGTGCCAGCCGGACGGGTGTCTCGACGGGGGAGCAGTACTTC. Translating it yields CASRTGVSTGEQYF.

This chain uses TRBV6-6 with TRBJ1-1, with D perhaps matching TRBD1 (5 bases). The CDR3 runs 14 residues. The V end lost 4 bases, the J end lost 1 base, and 10 bases lay between the germline ends. Germline V gene data show CDR1 as MNHNY and CDR2 as SVGAGI (reference sequence). Here the CDR3 reads CASSCTGGNTEAFF. The CDR3 nucleotides read TGTGCCAGCAGTTGCACAGGCGGGAACACTGAAGCTTTCTTT.

This clone occurred once. The CDR3 coding sequence is TGTGCCTGGAGTCCAAATGGAGAGGGGGGTAGTGCCCAGCATTTT. This sequence encodes CAWSPNGEGGSAQHF. The V and J genes are TRBV30 and TRBJ1-5, with D possibly being TRBD1 (6 bases). The CDR3 length is 15 residues. The ends were cut back, 2 bases at V and 11 bases at J, with 22 bases in the middle. Looked up from germline, CDR1 is GTSNPN and CDR2 is SVGIG (reference sequence). The entire variable domain, with the rest obtained from reference TRBV30 and TRBJ1-5, is as follows: SQTIHQWPATLVQPVGSPLSLECTVEGTSNPNLYWYRQAAGRGLQLLFYSVGIGQISSEVPQNLSASRPQDRQFILSSKKLLLSDSGFYLCAWSPNGEGGSAQHFGDGTRLSIL.

This chain connects TRBV11-3 to TRBJ1-1; weak D call: TRBD1 (5 bases). Trimming left V 5 bases short and J 0 bases short, with 13 bases between. Germline values: CDR1 SGHNT, CDR2 YENEEA. CDR3 length: 15 residues. In DNA form, the CDR3 reads TGTGCCAGCAGCAGAAACGGGGGTATGAACACTGAAGCTTTCTTT. Amino acid sequence: CASSRNGGMNTEAFF.

Here the CDR3 reads CASSPKVGGEQYF. CDR3 DNA sequence: TGTGCCAGCTCACCGAAGGTCGGGGGAGAGCAGTACTTC. The chain couples TRBV18 to TRBJ2-7; D is possibly TRBD2 (6 bases). Trimming took 3 bases from V and 7 from J, leaving 13 bases between them. Germline V lookup: CDR1 KGHSH, CDR2 LQKENI. The CDR3 extends over 13 amino acids.

This clone was recorded only once. The V gene is TRBV7-9, the J gene TRBJ2-7; D call uncertain. This CDR3 comprises 15 residues. Trimming shortened V by 1 base and J by 6 bases, and 16 bases separated the two germline ends. Germline CDR1 is SEHNR and CDR2 is FQNEAQ (reference sequence). The CDR3 here is CASSLGGPVPAEQYF. In nucleotides, the CDR3 is TGTGCCAGCAGCTTAGGGGGTCCTGTACCCGCCGAGCAGTACTTC.

This chain uses TRBV29-1 with TRBJ2-2; 7 nucleotides match TRBD1. The CDR3 runs to 14 residues. Germline CDR1 is SQVTM and CDR2 is ANQGSEA. V gave up 6 bases and J gave up 5 bases; unmatched junction bases: 9. The chain's CDR3 is CSVTDRVGTGELFF. CDR3 nucleotides: TGCAGCGTAACCGACAGGGTCGGGACCGGGGAGCTGTTTTTT.

The gene calls are TRBV11-3 and TRBJ1-1; no firm D call. In germline, CDR1 is SGHNT, CDR2 YENEEA. The V end lost 1 base, the J end lost 0 bases, and 12 bases lay between the germline ends. The CDR3 length is 16 residues. This CDR3 reads CASSLVYGKMNTEAFF. The CDR3 bases are TGTGCCAGCAGCTTAGTATACGGTAAAATGAACACTGAAGCTTTCTTT.

This chain connects TRBV27 to TRBJ2-1; TRBD2 agrees at 10 bases. Germline CDR1 reads MNHEY; CDR2 reads SMNVEV (reference sequence). The CDR3 contains 18 residues. With V trimmed by 0 bases and J by 3 bases, 8 bases remained unmatched. The CDR3 DNA sequence: TGTGCCAGCAGTTTATCGTTCCGACTAGCGGGTAACTACAATGAGCAGTTCTTC. This encodes CASSLSFRLAGNYNEQFF.

This rearrangement joins TRBV19 to TRBJ1-1; tentatively, D is TRBD1 (5 bases). Per germline, CDR1 LNHDA and CDR2 SQIVND (reference sequence). This CDR3 comprises 17 residues. V shed 3 bases and J shed 3 bases, with 20 bases lying between them. This chain's CDR3 is CASSILILQGGDTEAFF. In DNA, the CDR3 is TGTGCCAGTAGTATCCTTATACTTCAGGGTGGTGACACTGAAGCTTTCTTT.

J is TRBJ2-3 and V is TRBV14; D is unresolved. The CDR3 covers 14 residues. CDR1 and CDR2 (germline): SGHDN, FVKESK. The CDR3 bases are TGTGCATCACCTAACTTAGAGCGCACAGATACGCAGTATTTT. Protein: CASPNLERTDTQYF.

There are a few counts of this clone. The gene calls are TRBV28 and TRBJ1-6, with a tentative D call TRBD1 (5 bases). Trimming cost V 4 bases and J 6 bases, with 16 bases left between them. The CDR3 sequence is 16 residues long. The germline V gene encodes CDR1 MDHEN and CDR2 SYDVKM. The CDR3 sequence: CASSSTGTGINSPLHF. The DNA of the CDR3 is TGTGCCAGCAGTTCCACCGGGACGGGCATTAATTCACCCCTCCACTTT.

Comment on this clone: The junction shows a germline mismatch at one end, possibly a read error. The chain is built from TRBV29-1 and TRBJ2-1, with D perhaps TRBD1 (7 bases). This CDR3 has 13 amino acids. Germline-derived CDR1 and CDR2 are SQVTM and ANQGSEA. The CDR3 loop reads CSVEYQGGVGRLF. In DNA form, the CDR3 reads TGCAGCGTTGAATACCAGGGGGGAGTGGGGCGACTCTTC.

This CDR3 reads CASSKAGTGPNEQFF. The CDR3, as DNA: TGTGCCAGCAGCAAAGCCGGGACAGGGCCCAATGAGCAGTTCTTC. The J gene is TRBJ2-1, the V gene TRBV9; 9 bases align to TRBD1. The CDR3 covers 15 residues. Germline-derived CDR1 and CDR2 are SGDLS and YYNGEE. The junction had 8 bases not matched to a gene; V was cut back by 4 bases and J by 6 bases.